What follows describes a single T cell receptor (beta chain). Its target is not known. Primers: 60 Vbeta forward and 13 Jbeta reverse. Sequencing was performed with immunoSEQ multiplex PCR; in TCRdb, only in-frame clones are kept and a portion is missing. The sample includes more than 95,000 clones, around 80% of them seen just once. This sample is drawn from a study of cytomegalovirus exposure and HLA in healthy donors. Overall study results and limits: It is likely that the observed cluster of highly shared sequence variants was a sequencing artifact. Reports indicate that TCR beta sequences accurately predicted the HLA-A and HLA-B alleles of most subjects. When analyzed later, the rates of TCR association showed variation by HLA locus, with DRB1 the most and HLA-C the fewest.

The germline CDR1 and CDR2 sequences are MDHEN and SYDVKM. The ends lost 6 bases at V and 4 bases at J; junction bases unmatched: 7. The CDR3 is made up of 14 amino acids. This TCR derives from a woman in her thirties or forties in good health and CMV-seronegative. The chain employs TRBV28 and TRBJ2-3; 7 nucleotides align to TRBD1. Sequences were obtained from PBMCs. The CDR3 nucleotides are TGTGCCAGCAGCCCTATAACAGGGGCAGATACGCAGTATTTT. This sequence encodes CASSPITGADTQYF.